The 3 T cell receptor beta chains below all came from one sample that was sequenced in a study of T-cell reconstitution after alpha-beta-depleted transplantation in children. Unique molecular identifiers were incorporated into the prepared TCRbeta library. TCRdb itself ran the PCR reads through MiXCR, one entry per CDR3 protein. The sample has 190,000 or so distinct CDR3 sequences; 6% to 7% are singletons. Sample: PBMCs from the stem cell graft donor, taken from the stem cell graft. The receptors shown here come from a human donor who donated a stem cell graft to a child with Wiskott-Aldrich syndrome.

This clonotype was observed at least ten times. The CDR3 nucleotides read TGTGCCAGTTTAGGCAGGGGGTTCGAAAACATTCAGTACTTC. This codes for CASLGRGFENIQYF. This chain joins TRBV12-3 or TRBV12-4 and TRBJ2-4, with TRBD1 matching 7 bases. V lost 9 bases and J lost 5; bases outside the gene matches: 10. The CDR3 totals 14 residues.

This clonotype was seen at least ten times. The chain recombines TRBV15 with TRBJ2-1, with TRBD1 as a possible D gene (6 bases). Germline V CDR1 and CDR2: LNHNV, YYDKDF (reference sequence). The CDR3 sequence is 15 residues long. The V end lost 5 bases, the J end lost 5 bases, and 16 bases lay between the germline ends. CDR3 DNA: TGTGCCACCAGCGGACCCGGGACACTCGACAATGAGCAGTTCTTC. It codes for CATSGPGTLDNEQFF.

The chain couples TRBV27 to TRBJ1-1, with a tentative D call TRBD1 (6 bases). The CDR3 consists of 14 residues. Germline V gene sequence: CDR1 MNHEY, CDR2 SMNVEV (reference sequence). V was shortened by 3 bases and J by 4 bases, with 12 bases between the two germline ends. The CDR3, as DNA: TGTGCCAGCAGTTTTGGGGGCGAGGGCACTGAAGCTTTCTTT. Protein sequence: CASSFGGEGTEAFF.